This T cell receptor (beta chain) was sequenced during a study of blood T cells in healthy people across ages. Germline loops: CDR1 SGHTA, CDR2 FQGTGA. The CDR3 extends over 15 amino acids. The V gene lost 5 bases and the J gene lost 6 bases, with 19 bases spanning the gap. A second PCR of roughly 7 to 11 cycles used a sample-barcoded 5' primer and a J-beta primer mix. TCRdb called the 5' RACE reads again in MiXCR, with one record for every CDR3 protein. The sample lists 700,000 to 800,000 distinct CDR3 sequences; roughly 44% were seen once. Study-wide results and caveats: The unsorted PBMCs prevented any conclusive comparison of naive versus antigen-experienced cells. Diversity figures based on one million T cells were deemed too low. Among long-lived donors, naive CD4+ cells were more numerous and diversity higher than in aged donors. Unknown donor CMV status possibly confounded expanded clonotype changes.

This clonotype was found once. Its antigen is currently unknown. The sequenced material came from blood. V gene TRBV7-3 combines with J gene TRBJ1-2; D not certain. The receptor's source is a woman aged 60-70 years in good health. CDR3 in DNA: TGTGCCAGCAGCCTGTCAGGTCCGTCCTCGCATGGCTACACCTTC. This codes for CASSLSGPSSHGYTF.